The clone carrying this TCR beta chain was detected a few times. The CDR3 contains 13 residues. Trimming removed 3 bases at V and 5 bases at J, with 10 bases between. Germline CDR1 is KGHSH and CDR2 is LQKENI. It was with a sample-barcoded 5' primer and a J-beta primer mix that a second PCR of roughly 7 to 12 cycles was run. TCRdb recomputed calls from the 5' RACE reads with MiXCR, one row per CDR3 protein. The table shows approximately 780,000 distinct CDR3 sequences, with about a quarter occurring only once. The data are from a study of blood T cells in healthy people across ages. At the level of the study: Template switching recovered approximately one barcoded beta molecule for every two T cells.

The same data also went into a second study, on T cells of mothers and their children.

The TCR comes from a boy aged 5-17 years in good health. Sequenced: blood. The genes are TRBV18 and TRBJ2-5; unclear D gene. The CDR3 is CASSPRPVETQYF. The DNA of the CDR3 is TGTGCCAGCTCACCGAGGCCGGTGGAGACCCAGTACTTC.